This TCR beta chain was captured in a study of T-cell memory formation after mild COVID-19. Overall study: Most TCR clusters belonged to a single donor. Study conclusions and caveats: Whereas later expanders leaned CD4+, clones contracting day 15 to 85 showed a balanced CD4/CD8 makeup. Prior to infection, memory already included some responding clones, suggesting cross-reactive memory joined. Clones which contracted sat mainly in CM and EM if CD4+, and in EMRA if CD8+.

TCRdb analysed the 5' RACE reads with MiXCR anew, one entry per CDR3 protein. This sample has around 390,000 distinct CDR3 sequences, with about 17% found just once. Of note for this clonotype: The antigen is not known.

This CDR3 contains 12 residues. V gave up 2 bases and J gave up 7 bases, with 7 bases separating them. The germline CDR1 and CDR2 sequences are SGHRS and YFSETQ. The clonotype was recovered from a man between 18 and 35 years old who had mild COVID-19 (a few samples of this study predate the infection). Cell type and time point are not known. Sequencing used PBMCs or a T cell subset sorted from them (not recorded which). The chain links TRBV5-1 to TRBJ2-1; no clear D. Here the CDR3 reads CASSFDRNEQFF. The CDR3, as DNA: TGCGCCAGCAGCTTTGATAGGAATGAGCAGTTCTTC.